This record concerns one T cell receptor beta chain sequence. The antigen remains unidentified. This record comes from a study of early T cells in non-severe SARS-CoV-2 infection. Overall study results and limits: Matching against VDJdb likely underestimated virus-specific expansions, favoring anti-spike CD8.

Separate cDNA molecules each had unique molecular identifiers attached to them. TCRdb re-called the 5' RACE reads with MiXCR, one entry per CDR3 protein. The table lists 55,000 to 70,000 distinct CDR3 sequences, over 4.5% of them singletons. The CDR3 contains 16 residues. V trimming: 6 bases; J trimming: 5 bases; junction bases outside the gene matches: 11. The germline CDR1 and CDR2 sequences are SEHNR and FQNEAQ (reference sequence). The origin of this receptor is an adult who was a healthcare worker with PCR-confirmed SARS-CoV-2 infection or an uninfected control (not recorded which). Sequenced: whole blood. The chain uses TRBV7-9 and TRBJ2-5, with 11 bases identical to TRBD1. The CDR3 DNA reads TGTGCCAGCAGGCGAGGGACAGGGGGAGGAGAGGAGACCCAGTACTTC. Its translation: CASRRGTGGGEETQYF.